This entry lists 3 T cell receptor beta chains sequenced from one sample in a study of OX40 agonist ivuxolimab in advanced cancers. The library was produced with the immunoSEQ multiplex PCR assay. Here the immuneACCESS table is served through TCRdb, limited to in-frame sequences with V and J called. Missing clones are a known gap in these copies; in checked studies unresolved V genes cover under half, and the rest lacks a known reason. The sample table holds about 80,000 clones, of which around 86% were seen once. Over 1.5% of the sample rests with the top ten. Sequencing used CD4+ or CD8+ T cells sorted from blood, obtained in a trial of the OX40 agonist ivuxolimab. The receptors were gathered from an adult with an advanced solid tumor such as melanoma, head and neck, liver or kidney cancer.

The gene calls are TRBV20-1 and TRBJ2-3; tentative D call: TRBD2 (5 bases). Germline CDR1 is DFQATT and CDR2 is SNEGSKA (reference sequence). The CDR3 covers 10 residues. V was clipped by 7 bases and J by 5 bases, with 7 bases between them. The CDR3 DNA follows: TGCAGTGTGGCGGGAGATACGCAGTATTTT. Translating it yields CSVAGDTQYF.

This clone was counted once. This chain uses TRBV6-5 with TRBJ2-5; no firm D call. The CDR3 extends over 15 amino acids. Germline assignment: CDR1 MNHEY and CDR2 SVGAGI. Trimming took 4 bases from V and 1 from J, leaving 13 bases between them. CDR3 residues: CASSSYGDTQETQYF. As DNA, the CDR3 is TGTGCCAGCAGTTCATACGGCGACACCCAAGAGACCCAGTACTTC.

V and J are TRBV10-3 and TRBJ2-5, with D unresolved. Trimming pared 0 bases from V and 0 bases from J, leaving 8 bases between. The CDR3 loop spans 15 amino acids. CDR1 and CDR2 (germline): ENHRY, SYGVKD. CDR3 coding DNA: TGTGCCATCAGTGAGTCTGACCGTTACCAAGAGACCCAGTACTTC. Translating it yields CAISESDRYQETQYF.